This T cell receptor beta chain was retrieved from a study of control samples from healthy donors and cancer patients. Repertoires were generated with immunoSEQ multiplex PCR, while TCRdb's copy carries only in-frame clones and drops some. The data contain tens of thousands of clones, roughly 94% of them seen just once; the ten biggest clones take up about 2.4%. The trim removed 5 bases at V and 9 bases at J, leaving 7 bases unmatched. CDR1 and CDR2 (germline): SGHVS, FNYEAQ. The CDR3 has 15 residues. V is TRBV7-6 and J is TRBJ1-6, with TRBD1 matching over 10 bases. The receptor was isolated from a man aged 25 to 40 in good health. The sequenced material came from blood. In DNA, the CDR3 is TGTGCCAGCAGCAAGACGACAGGGGGCGGTTCACCCCTCCACTTT. Translation: CASSKTTGGGSPLHF. The entire variable domain, with the rest obtained from reference TRBV7-6 and TRBJ1-6, is as follows: GAGVSQSPRYKVTKRGQDVALRCDPISGHVSLYWYRQALGQGPEFLTYFNYEAQQDKSGLPNDRFSAERPEGSISTLTIQRTEQRDSAMYRCASSKTTGGGSPLHFGNGTRLTVT.